This T cell receptor (beta chain) was retrieved from a study of vaccination effects on CD4 cells after COVID-19. Whole-study findings and limits: Common cold coronavirus cross-reactivity was shown by only 1 of 255 vaccine-induced clones in healthy vaccinees.

Measured with immunoSEQ multiplex PCR; TCRdb has only the in-frame clones, and not every one. The sample carries 25,000 to 30,000 clones, more than 65% recorded once. Regarding this clone: The antigen remains unidentified.

Looked up from germline, CDR1 is MNHNY and CDR2 is SVGAGI (reference sequence). This CDR3 region has 14 residues. The germline V and J ends were trimmed by 2 bases and 0 bases, with 7 bases remaining between them. Antigen-specific CD4+ T cells were expanded (with viral peptide pools) by the ViraFEST assay ahead of sequencing. When around nine days of culture had elapsed, CD4+ T cells were isolated. It was two doses of either the BNT162b2 or mRNA-1273 vaccine that participants received. According to the study, vaccine recipients showed no prior SARS-CoV-2 infection and negative nucleocapsid antibodies. Replacing half the medium with IL-2 medium was done on days 3 and 7.

The chain couples TRBV6-6 to TRBJ1-2; D ambiguous. The sequence derives from a human donor who received a COVID-19 vaccine. The sample consisted of CD4+ T cells from PBMCs cultured with HCoV-NL63 spike peptides, taken after COVID-19 vaccination. The CDR3 spells CASSYRGSNYGYTF. As DNA, the CDR3 is TGTGCCAGCAGTTACCGTGGTTCTAACTATGGCTACACCTTC.